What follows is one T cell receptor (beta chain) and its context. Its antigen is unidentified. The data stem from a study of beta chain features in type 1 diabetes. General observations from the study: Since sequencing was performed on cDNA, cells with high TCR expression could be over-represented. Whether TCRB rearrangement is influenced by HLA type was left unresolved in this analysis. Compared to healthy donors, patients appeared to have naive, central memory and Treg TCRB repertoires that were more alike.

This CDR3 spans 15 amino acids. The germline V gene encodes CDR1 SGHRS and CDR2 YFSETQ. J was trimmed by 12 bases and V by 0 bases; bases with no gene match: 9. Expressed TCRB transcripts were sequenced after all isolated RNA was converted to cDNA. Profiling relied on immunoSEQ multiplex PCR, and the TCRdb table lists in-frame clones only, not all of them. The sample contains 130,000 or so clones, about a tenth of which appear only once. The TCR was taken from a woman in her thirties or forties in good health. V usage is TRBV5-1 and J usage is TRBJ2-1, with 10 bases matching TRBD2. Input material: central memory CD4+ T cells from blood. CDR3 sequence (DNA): TGCGCCAGCAGCTTGGCAGCGGGGGGGCCCACGAGGCAGTTCTTC. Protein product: CASSLAAGGPTRQFF. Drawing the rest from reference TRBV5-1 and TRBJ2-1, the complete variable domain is KAGVTQTPRYLIKTRGQQVTLSCSPISGHRSVSWYQQTPGQGLQFLFEYFSETQRNKGNFPGRFSGRQFSNSRSEMNVSTLELGDSALYLCASSLAAGGPTRQFFGPGTRLTVL.